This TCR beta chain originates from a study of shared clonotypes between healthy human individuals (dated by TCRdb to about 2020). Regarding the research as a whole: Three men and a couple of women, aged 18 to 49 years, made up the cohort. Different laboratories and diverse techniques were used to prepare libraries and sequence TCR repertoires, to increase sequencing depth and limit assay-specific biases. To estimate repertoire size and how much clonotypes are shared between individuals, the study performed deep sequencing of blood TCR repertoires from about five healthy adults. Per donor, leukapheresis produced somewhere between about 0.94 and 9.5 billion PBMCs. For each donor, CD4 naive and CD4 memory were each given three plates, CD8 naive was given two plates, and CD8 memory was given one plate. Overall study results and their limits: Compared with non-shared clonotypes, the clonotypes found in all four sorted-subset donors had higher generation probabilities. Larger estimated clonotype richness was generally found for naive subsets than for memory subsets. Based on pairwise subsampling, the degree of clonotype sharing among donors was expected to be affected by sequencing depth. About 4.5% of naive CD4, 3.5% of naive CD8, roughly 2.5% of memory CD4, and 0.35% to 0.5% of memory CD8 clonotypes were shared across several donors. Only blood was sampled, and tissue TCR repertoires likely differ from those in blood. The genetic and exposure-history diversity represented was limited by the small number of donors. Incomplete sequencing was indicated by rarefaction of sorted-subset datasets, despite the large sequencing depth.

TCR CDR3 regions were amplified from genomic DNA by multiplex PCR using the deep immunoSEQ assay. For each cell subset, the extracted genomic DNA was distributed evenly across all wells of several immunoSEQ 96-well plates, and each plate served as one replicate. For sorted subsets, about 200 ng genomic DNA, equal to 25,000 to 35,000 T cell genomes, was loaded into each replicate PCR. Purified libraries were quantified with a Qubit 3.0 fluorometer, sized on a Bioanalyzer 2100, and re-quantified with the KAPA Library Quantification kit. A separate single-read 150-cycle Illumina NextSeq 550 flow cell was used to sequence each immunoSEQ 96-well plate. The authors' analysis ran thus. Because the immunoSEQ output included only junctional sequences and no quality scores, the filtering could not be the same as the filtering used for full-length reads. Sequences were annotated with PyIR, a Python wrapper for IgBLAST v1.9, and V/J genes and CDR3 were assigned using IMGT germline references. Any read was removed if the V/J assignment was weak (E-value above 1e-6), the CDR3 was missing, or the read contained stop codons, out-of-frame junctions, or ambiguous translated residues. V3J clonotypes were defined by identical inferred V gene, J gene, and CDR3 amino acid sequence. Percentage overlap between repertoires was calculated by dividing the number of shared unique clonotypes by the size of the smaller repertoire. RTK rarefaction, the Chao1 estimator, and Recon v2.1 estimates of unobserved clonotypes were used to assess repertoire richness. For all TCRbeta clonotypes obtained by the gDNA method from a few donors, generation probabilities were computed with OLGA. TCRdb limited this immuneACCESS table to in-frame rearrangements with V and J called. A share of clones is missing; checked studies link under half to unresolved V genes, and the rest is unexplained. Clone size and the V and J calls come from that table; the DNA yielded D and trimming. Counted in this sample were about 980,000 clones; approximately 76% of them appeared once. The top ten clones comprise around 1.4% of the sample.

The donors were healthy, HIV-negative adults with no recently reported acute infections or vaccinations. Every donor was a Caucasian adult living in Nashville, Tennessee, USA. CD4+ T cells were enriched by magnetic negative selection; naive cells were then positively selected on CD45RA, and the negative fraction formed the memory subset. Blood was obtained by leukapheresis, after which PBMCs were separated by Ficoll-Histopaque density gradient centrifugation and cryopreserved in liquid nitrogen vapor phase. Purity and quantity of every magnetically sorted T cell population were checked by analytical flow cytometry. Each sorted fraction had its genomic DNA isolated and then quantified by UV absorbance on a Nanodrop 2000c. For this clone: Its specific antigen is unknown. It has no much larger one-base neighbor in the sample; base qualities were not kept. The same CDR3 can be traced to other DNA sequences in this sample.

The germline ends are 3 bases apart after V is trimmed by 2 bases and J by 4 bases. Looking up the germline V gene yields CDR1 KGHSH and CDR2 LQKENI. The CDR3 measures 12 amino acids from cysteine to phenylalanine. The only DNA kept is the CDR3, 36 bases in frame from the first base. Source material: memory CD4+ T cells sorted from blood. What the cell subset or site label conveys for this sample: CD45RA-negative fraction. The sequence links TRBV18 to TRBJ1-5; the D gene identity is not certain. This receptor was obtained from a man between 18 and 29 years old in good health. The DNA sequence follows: TGTGCCAGCTCACCAGGTAATCAGCCCCAGCATTTT. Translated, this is CASSPGNQPQHF.